These T cell receptor beta chains were read from a single sample in a study of PD-L1 blockade in urothelial cancer. The table came from immunoSEQ multiplex PCR; TCRdb's copy has only in-frame clones and leaves some out. The table lists about 51,000 clones, around 85% of them singletons. This sample comprised PBMCs, obtained around atezolizumab (anti-PD-L1) treatment. The receptors were gathered from a man between 60 and 75 years old with urothelial cancer. Both conserved end residues are part of each CDR3. Each record gives: CDR3 protein, CDR3 DNA, clone size, CDR3 length, V gene, J gene, D gene. A D gene is named only where the DNA matches it firmly. A row's size may be missing; if present it is once, few, many or a size class.

CDR3 protein: CASSYGQTATNEKLFF
CDR3 DNA: TGCGCCAGCAGCTATGGACAGACTGCAACTAATGAAAAACTGTTTTTT
clone size: .
CDR3 length: 16
V gene: TRBV5-1
J gene: TRBJ1-4
D gene: .

CDR3 protein: CASSQDPQGMEEQYF
CDR3 DNA: TGCGCCAGCAGCCAAGATCCTCAGGGGATGGAGGAGCAGTACTTC
clone size: .
CDR3 length: 15
V gene: TRBV4-3
J gene: TRBJ2-7
D gene: .

CDR3 protein: CANYDRDTYEQYF
CDR3 DNA: TGTGCCAATTATGACAGGGACACCTACGAGCAGTACTTC
clone size: few
CDR3 length: 13
V gene: TRBV2
J gene: TRBJ2-7
D gene: TRBD1

CDR3 protein: CASSLVSNQPQHF
CDR3 DNA: TGTGCCAGCAGTTTAGTTAGCAATCAGCCCCAGCATTTT
clone size: .
CDR3 length: 13
V gene: TRBV2
J gene: TRBJ1-5
D gene: .

CDR3 protein: CASSSKFERGNTGELFF
CDR3 DNA: TGCGCCAGCAGCTCCAAATTCGAGCGGGGGAACACCGGGGAGCTGTTTTTT
clone size: .
CDR3 length: 17
V gene: TRBV5-1
J gene: TRBJ2-2
D gene: TRBD2

CDR3 protein: CASRGEGAGGPGEQFF
CDR3 DNA: TGCGCCAGCAGGGGGGAGGGCGCGGGAGGGCCTGGTGAGCAGTTCTTC
clone size: .
CDR3 length: 16
V gene: TRBV5-1
J gene: TRBJ2-1
D gene: TRBD2

CDR3 protein: CASSVEAGNQPQHF
CDR3 DNA: TGTGCCAGCAGCGTAGAAGCTGGTAATCAGCCCCAGCATTTT
clone size: once
CDR3 length: 14
V gene: TRBV9
J gene: TRBJ1-5
D gene: .

CDR3 protein: CASSFVGRDYSNQPQHF
CDR3 DNA: TGTGCCAGCAGTTTTGTGGGCAGGGACTATAGCAATCAGCCCCAGCATTTT
clone size: .
CDR3 length: 17
V gene: TRBV28
J gene: TRBJ1-5
D gene: .

CDR3 protein: CASSYPHGVTYEQYF
CDR3 DNA: TGTGCCAGCAGTTACCCCCATGGAGTAACCTACGAGCAGTACTTC
clone size: once
CDR3 length: 15
V gene: TRBV6-6
J gene: TRBJ2-7
D gene: .

CDR3 protein: CASSPVGLRNVATGELFF
CDR3 DNA: TGCGCCAGCAGCCCGGTCGGGTTGCGGAACGTGGCCACCGGGGAGCTGTTTTTT
clone size: .
CDR3 length: 18
V gene: TRBV5-1
J gene: TRBJ2-2
D gene: .

CDR3 protein: CASYNNSRNTEAFF
CDR3 DNA: TGTGCCAGCTATAATAACAGTCGGAACACTGAAGCTTTCTTT
clone size: .
CDR3 length: 14
V gene: TRBV6-4
J gene: TRBJ1-1
D gene: .

CDR3 protein: CATSIRQGILNYGYTF
CDR3 DNA: TGTGCCACCAGCATTCGACAGGGAATCCTTAACTATGGCTACACCTTC
clone size: .
CDR3 length: 16
V gene: TRBV15
J gene: TRBJ1-2
D gene: TRBD1

CDR3 protein: CASIPTGRSYEQYF
CDR3 DNA: TGTGCCAGCATTCCGACAGGCCGATCCTACGAGCAGTACTTC
clone size: .
CDR3 length: 14
V gene: TRBV6-1
J gene: TRBJ2-7
D gene: .

CDR3 protein: CASSLDLPENYGYTF
CDR3 DNA: TGCGCCAGCAGCTTGGACCTCCCCGAGAACTATGGCTACACCTTC
clone size: .
CDR3 length: 15
V gene: TRBV5-1
J gene: TRBJ1-2
D gene: .

CDR3 protein: CASSPRTSGGETQYF
CDR3 DNA: TGTGCCAGTAGTCCGCGGACTAGCGGGGGAGAGACCCAGTACTTC
clone size: .
CDR3 length: 15
V gene: TRBV19
J gene: TRBJ2-5
D gene: TRBD2

CDR3 protein: CASSLAGFEQYF
CDR3 DNA: TGCGCCAGCAGCTTAGCGGGGTTCGAGCAGTACTTC
clone size: .
CDR3 length: 12
V gene: TRBV5-1
J gene: TRBJ2-7
D gene: TRBD2

CDR3 protein: CASSLTIKAHEQYF
CDR3 DNA: TGCGCCAGCAGCTTAACTATTAAGGCTCACGAGCAGTACTTC
clone size: .
CDR3 length: 14
V gene: TRBV5-1
J gene: TRBJ2-7
D gene: .

CDR3 protein: CAISEGGQGETQYF
CDR3 DNA: TGTGCCATCAGTGAGGGGGGACAGGGGGAGACCCAGTACTTC
clone size: .
CDR3 length: 14
V gene: TRBV10-3
J gene: TRBJ2-5
D gene: TRBD1

CDR3 protein: CASRPGSSYEQYF
CDR3 DNA: TGTGCCAGCAGACCCGGGTCCTCCTACGAGCAGTACTTC
clone size: .
CDR3 length: 13
V gene: TRBV7-9
J gene: TRBJ2-7
D gene: .

CDR3 protein: CASSLTASGANEQFF
CDR3 DNA: TGTGCCAGCAGCTTAACCGCTAGCGGTGCCAATGAGCAGTTCTTC
clone size: .
CDR3 length: 15
V gene: TRBV11-2
J gene: TRBJ2-1
D gene: TRBD2

CDR3 protein: CASSLWGLESSGNTIYF
CDR3 DNA: TGTGCCAGCAGCTTATGGGGACTCGAGAGCTCTGGAAACACCATATATTTT
clone size: once
CDR3 length: 17
V gene: TRBV7-8
J gene: TRBJ1-3
D gene: .

CDR3 protein: CASRLGTWGEQYF
CDR3 DNA: TGTGCCAGCAGGTTAGGGACATGGGGCGAGCAGTACTTC
clone size: .
CDR3 length: 13
V gene: TRBV6-5
J gene: TRBJ2-7
D gene: .

CDR3 protein: CAISESWTDYNEQFF
CDR3 DNA: TGTGCCATCAGTGAGTCATGGACAGACTACAATGAGCAGTTCTTC
clone size: .
CDR3 length: 15
V gene: TRBV10-3
J gene: TRBJ2-1
D gene: .

CDR3 protein: CASSSNSGGGTDTQYF
CDR3 DNA: TGTGCCAGCAGCTCCAATAGCGGGGGGGGCACAGATACGCAGTATTTT
clone size: .
CDR3 length: 16
V gene: TRBV11-2
J gene: TRBJ2-3
D gene: TRBD2

CDR3 protein: CASSEDRGGEKLFF
CDR3 DNA: TGCGCCAGCAGCGAGGACAGGGGAGGGGAAAAACTGTTTTTT
clone size: .
CDR3 length: 14
V gene: TRBV5-1
J gene: TRBJ1-4
D gene: TRBD1

CDR3 protein: CASSFSRPSTDTQYF
CDR3 DNA: TGCGCCAGCAGCTTTAGTCGTCCCAGCACAGATACGCAGTATTTT
clone size: .
CDR3 length: 15
V gene: TRBV5-1
J gene: TRBJ2-3
D gene: .

CDR3 protein: CASSGRDRGFTGELFF
CDR3 DNA: TGTGCCAGCTCAGGCCGGGACAGGGGATTTACCGGGGAGCTGTTTTTT
clone size: .
CDR3 length: 16
V gene: TRBV18
J gene: TRBJ2-2
D gene: TRBD1

CDR3 protein: CASSVRGGNQPQHF
CDR3 DNA: TGTGCCAGCAGTGTGCGGGGAGGCAATCAGCCCCAGCATTTT
clone size: .
CDR3 length: 14
V gene: TRBV6-4
J gene: TRBJ1-5
D gene: .

CDR3 protein: CASNGTAHYEQYF
CDR3 DNA: TGTGCCAGCAACGGGACAGCGCACTACGAGCAGTACTTC
clone size: few
CDR3 length: 13
V gene: TRBV5-6
J gene: TRBJ2-7
D gene: TRBD1

CDR3 protein: CASSWDRGATEAFF
CDR3 DNA: TGCGCCAGCAGCTGGGACAGGGGGGCCACTGAAGCTTTCTTT
clone size: .
CDR3 length: 14
V gene: TRBV5-1
J gene: TRBJ1-1
D gene: TRBD1

CDR3 protein: CASRQTQGGEQYF
CDR3 DNA: TGTGCCAGCCGACAGACCCAGGGTGGCGAGCAGTACTTC
clone size: .
CDR3 length: 13
V gene: TRBV19
J gene: TRBJ2-7
D gene: .

CDR3 protein: CASSVAQEGTQYF
CDR3 DNA: TGTGCCAGCAGCGTAGCACAGGAAGGGACCCAGTACTTC
clone size: .
CDR3 length: 13
V gene: TRBV9
J gene: TRBJ2-5
D gene: .

CDR3 protein: CASSLLDRGEDTQYF
CDR3 DNA: TGTGCCAGCAGTTTACTAGACAGGGGTGAAGATACGCAGTATTTT
clone size: .
CDR3 length: 15
V gene: TRBV27
J gene: TRBJ2-3
D gene: TRBD1

CDR3 protein: CASSRFAGSTGELFF
CDR3 DNA: TGTGCCAGCAGTCGTTTCGCGGGGTCCACCGGGGAGCTGTTTTTT
clone size: .
CDR3 length: 15
V gene: TRBV11-3
J gene: TRBJ2-2
D gene: .

CDR3 protein: CASSRGQDPYEQYF
CDR3 DNA: TGCGCCAGCAGCCGGGGACAGGACCCTTACGAGCAGTACTTC
clone size: .
CDR3 length: 14
V gene: TRBV5-1
J gene: TRBJ2-7
D gene: TRBD1

CDR3 protein: CASRGWDNGYTF
CDR3 DNA: TGTGCGAGTCGTGGGTGGGACAATGGCTACACCTTC
clone size: .
CDR3 length: 12
V gene: TRBV19
J gene: TRBJ1-2
D gene: .

CDR3 protein: CASSPAETSGGFVQFF
CDR3 DNA: TGTGCCAGCAGCCCCGCGGAGACTAGCGGGGGGTTTGTGCAGTTCTTC
clone size: .
CDR3 length: 16
V gene: TRBV4-2
J gene: TRBJ2-1
D gene: TRBD2

CDR3 protein: CASSFAGNGGYTF
CDR3 DNA: TGCGCCAGCAGCTTTGCAGGGAACGGCGGCTACACCTTC
clone size: few
CDR3 length: 13
V gene: TRBV5-1
J gene: TRBJ1-2
D gene: .

CDR3 protein: CASSDPRDLGTDTQYF
CDR3 DNA: TGTGCCAGTAGTGACCCCCGGGACTTGGGAACAGATACGCAGTATTTT
clone size: .
CDR3 length: 16
V gene: TRBV19
J gene: TRBJ2-3
D gene: .

CDR3 protein: CASSFSSYNEQFF
CDR3 DNA: TGTGCCAGCAGCTTCAGCTCCTACAATGAGCAGTTCTTC
clone size: .
CDR3 length: 13
V gene: TRBV7-9
J gene: TRBJ2-1
D gene: .

CDR3 protein: CASSHAGTGGTEAFF
CDR3 DNA: TGTGCCAGCAGCCACGCCGGGACAGGGGGCACTGAAGCTTTCTTT
clone size: .
CDR3 length: 15
V gene: TRBV4-2
J gene: TRBJ1-1
D gene: TRBD1